A single sample is the source of the 6 T cell receptor beta chains below, sequenced in a study of T cell responses to AZD1222 COVID-19 vaccine (dated by TCRdb to about 2021). Receptor libraries were prepared by the immunoSEQ multiplex PCR assay. As stored in TCRdb, this immuneACCESS dataset retains in-frame rearrangements with V and J assigned. A fraction of the clones does not appear; measured against another copy, unresolved V genes explain less than half of the discrepancy, and the remainder lacks a known reason. The sample profile shows 150,000 or so clones; over 80% of them were found once. The ten largest clones take up roughly 10% of the sample. The time point label, read with the paper, signifies: about 28 days (+/-7) after the second vaccine dose. The sample was peripheral blood, taken 28 days after the second AZD1222 dose. Receptor source: an adult who received the AZD1222 COVID-19 vaccine.

V and J are TRBV2 and TRBJ2-1, with a possible D match to TRBD1 (6 bases). The germline CDR1 and CDR2 sequences are SNHLY and FYNNEI. The CDR3 runs to 13 residues. V shed 1 base and J shed 8 bases, with 9 bases lying between them. CDR3 residues: CASSEDREYEQFF. The CDR3 nucleotides read TGTGCCAGCAGTGAAGACAGGGAATATGAGCAGTTCTTC.

The chain recombines TRBV6-2 or TRBV6-3 with TRBJ1-2, with TRBD1 matching over 10 bases. The CDR3 is made up of 17 amino acids. CDR1 and CDR2 from the germline V gene are MNHEY and SVGEGT. The V gene end was trimmed by 6 bases and the J gene end by 5 bases; junction bases not matched to a gene: 15. CDR3 sequence (DNA): TGTGCCAGCAGCAATCCCGACAGGGGGCTACTGAAATATGGCTACACCTTC. Its translation: CASSNPDRGLLKYGYTF.

A single count supports this clone. The V call is TRBV14, the J call TRBJ2-1, with D uncertain. The CDR3 runs to 11 residues. V was trimmed by 2 bases and J by 5 bases, leaving 1 base between them. Germline CDR1 SGHDN, CDR2 FVKESK. CDR3 residues: CASSQNNEQFF. CDR3 DNA sequence: TGTGCCAGCAGCCAAAACAATGAGCAGTTCTTC. The whole variable domain, filled in from reference TRBV14 and TRBJ2-1, reads EAGVTQFPSHSVIEKGQTVTLRCDPISGHDNLYWYRRVMGKEIKFLLHFVKESKQDESGMPNNRFLAERTGGTYSTLKVQPAELEDSGVYFCASSQNNEQFFGPGTRLTVL.

This clone has just one count. The V call is TRBV2, the J call TRBJ2-2, with D possibly TRBD2 on 6 matching bases. The length of the CDR3 is 16 residues. Germline assignment: CDR1 SNHLY and CDR2 FYNNEI. V was pared by 7 bases and J by 7 bases, with 22 bases between. The CDR3 DNA reads TGTGCCAGCATTAAGGAGGGAGTCAAGTCGAGCGGGGAGCTGTTTTTT. It translates to CASIKEGVKSSGELFF.

J is TRBJ2-4 and V is TRBV2; the D call may be TRBD1 or TRBD2 (5 bases each). The V and J ends lost 8 bases and 1 base respectively, with 6 bases between them. CDR1 and CDR2 from the germline V gene are SNHLY and FYNNEI. The CDR3 consists of 12 residues. The CDR3 sequence is CASEGAKNIQYF. The CDR3 DNA sequence: TGTGCCAGCGAGGGGGCCAAAAACATTCAGTACTTC.

The chain joins TRBV13 to TRBJ2-1, with 7 bases fitting TRBD2. Germline assignment: CDR1 PRHDT and CDR2 FYEKMQ (reference sequence). Trimming took 1 base from V and 5 from J; bases not matched to a gene: 8. This CDR3 is 16 amino acids long. CDR3 sequence: CASSLVFSGAHNEQFF. As DNA, the CDR3 is TGTGCCAGCAGCTTAGTTTTCAGCGGGGCACACAATGAGCAGTTCTTC.